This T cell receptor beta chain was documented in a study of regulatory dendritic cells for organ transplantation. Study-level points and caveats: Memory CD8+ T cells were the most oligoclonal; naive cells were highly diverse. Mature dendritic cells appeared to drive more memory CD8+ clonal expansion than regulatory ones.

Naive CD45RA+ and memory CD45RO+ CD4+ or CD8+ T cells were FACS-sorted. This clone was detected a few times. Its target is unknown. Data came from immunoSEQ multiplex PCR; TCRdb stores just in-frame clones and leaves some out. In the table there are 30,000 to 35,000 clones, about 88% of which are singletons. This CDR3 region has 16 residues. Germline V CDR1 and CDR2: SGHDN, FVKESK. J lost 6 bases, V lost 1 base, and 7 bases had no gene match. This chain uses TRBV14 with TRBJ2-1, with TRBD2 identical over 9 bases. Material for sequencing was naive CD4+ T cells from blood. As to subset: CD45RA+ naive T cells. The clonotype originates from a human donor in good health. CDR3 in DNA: TGTGCCAGCAGCCAAGTAGGCCTAGCGGGGCCCAATGAGCAGTTCTTC. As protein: CASSQVGLAGPNEQFF.